A selection of T cell receptor beta chains follows, all from one sample in a study of blood T cells in healthy people across ages. TCRdb reprocessed the 5' RACE reads with MiXCR, giving one entry per CDR3 protein. The sample carries about 700,000 distinct CDR3 sequences, about 30% recorded once. The sequenced sample consisted of blood. The receptors derive from a woman of 80 years or more in good health. Both conserved end residues are part of each CDR3. The D gene is left open where the match is weak. Expanded clones are given a class, and other clones once, few, many or no size at all.

d_gene,v_gene,j_gene,abundance,CDR3nt,CDR3aa
TRBD1,TRBV20-1,TRBJ1-1,.,TGCAGTCCGGGGGGACAGCTCCTGAACACTGAAGCTTTCTTT,CSPGGQLLNTEAFF
.,TRBV6-5,TRBJ2-2,few,TGTGCCAGCAGCCGCGCCCGCCAGGGGTCCACCGGGGAGCTGTTTTTT,CASSRARQGSTGELFF
TRBD1,TRBV20-1,TRBJ1-3,.,TGCAGTGCTAATACAGGGGCTGGAAACACCATATATTTT,CSANTGAGNTIYF
TRBD1,TRBV7-2,TRBJ1-2,many,TGTGCCAGCAGCGAAAAAGACAGGGCTAACTATGGCTACACCTTC,CASSEKDRANYGYTF
TRBD2,TRBV5-6,TRBJ2-1,few,TGTGCCAGCAGCTTTGGGGACGGACTAGCGGCCTACAATGAGCAGTTCTTC,CASSFGDGLAAYNEQFF
TRBD1,TRBV29-1,TRBJ2-7,.,TGCAGCGTTTCTGGACAGGGGGCCGACGAGCAGTACTTC,CSVSGQGADEQYF
.,TRBV12-3/TRBV12-4,TRBJ2-3,.,TGTGCCAGCATCCCGAGGACGGGGGTAGCAGATACGCAGTATTTT,CASIPRTGVADTQYF
.,TRBV6-2/TRBV6-3,TRBJ2-7,many,TGTGCCAGCAGTCTCAACCCTAAGGCTACAGGGCCTAACGAGCAGTACTTC,CASSLNPKATGPNEQYF
.,TRBV6-1,TRBJ2-7,.,TGTGCCAGCAGTGGAGTTCGAGGGTCCCCCAACTACGAGCAGTACTTC,CASSGVRGSPNYEQYF
TRBD2,TRBV7-2,TRBJ2-3,many,TGTGCCAGCAGCTTAGAACTAGCGGGGGGCACAGATACGCAGTATTTT,CASSLELAGGTDTQYF
TRBD2,TRBV20-1,TRBJ2-5,.,TGCAGTGCTATCGATGTTAGCGGGGGGGCCAATGAGCAGTACTTC,CSAIDVSGGANEQYF
.,TRBV7-2,TRBJ2-1,few,TGTGCCAGCAACTCCGCCCCTTCTAGTTCTAATGAGCAGTTCTTC,CASNSAPSSSNEQFF
.,TRBV6-2/TRBV6-3,TRBJ2-7,many,TGTGCCAGCTGGTTAGGCAGGGGCTACGAGCAGTACTTC,CASWLGRGYEQYF
TRBD2,TRBV6-2/TRBV6-3,TRBJ2-1,once,TGTGCCAGCAGTTACCTAGCGGGAGCGTCTCAGTTCTTC,CASSYLAGASQFF
TRBD1,TRBV7-3,TRBJ2-1,many,TGTGCCAGCAGCTTGGGACAGCTGATTGACAATGAGCAGTTCTTC,CASSLGQLIDNEQFF
.,TRBV5-1,TRBJ2-7,many,TGCGCCAGCAGCTTGCGATGGGGCCTTGAGTACGAGCAGTACTTC,CASSLRWGLEYEQYF
TRBD2,TRBV20-1,TRBJ2-5,many,TGCAGTGCTAGAGATCAGCGACTAGCCACTATGCACCAAGAGACCCAGTACTTC,CSARDQRLATMHQETQYF
.,TRBV4-2,TRBJ1-4,many,TGTGCCAGCAGCCAAGTCAGGGGATACGAAAAACTGTTTTTT,CASSQVRGYEKLFF
TRBD2,TRBV9,TRBJ2-3,many,TGTGCCAGCAGCCCCCGACTAGCGAACACAGATACGCAGTATTTT,CASSPRLANTDTQYF
TRBD1,TRBV7-2,TRBJ2-7,.,TGTGCCAGCAGCTTAGGGATTGGACAGGGCGCCTCCTACGAGCAGTACTTC,CASSLGIGQGASYEQYF
.,TRBV2,TRBJ2-7,.,TGTGCCAGCAGCCGCCGAAACTACGAGCAGTACTTC,CASSRRNYEQYF
.,TRBV5-1,TRBJ1-2,.,TGCGCCAGCAGCTTGGTGGAGGGGGAACACTATGGCTACACCTTC,CASSLVEGEHYGYTF
TRBD2,TRBV2,TRBJ2-7,.,TGTGCCAGCGAGACTCTTCAGGGACTAGCGGGAGGGGCCGAGCAGTACTTC,CASETLQGLAGGAEQYF
TRBD1,TRBV5-6,TRBJ1-5,.,TGTGCCAGCAGCTGGGGAACCGGGACAGGCGACAATCAGCCCCAGCATTTT,CASSWGTGTGDNQPQHF
.,TRBV7-8,TRBJ2-7,.,TGTGCCGGGGGATACGGGTTTCGGACGGACGAGCAGTACTTC,CAGGYGFRTDEQYF
.,TRBV4-1,TRBJ2-7,many,TGCGCCAGCAGCCAAGTAGGACCCGGCGGGGCCTCCTACGAGCAGTACTTC,CASSQVGPGGASYEQYF
TRBD2,TRBV19,TRBJ2-3,.,TGTGCCAGTAGAAACACCGGACTAGCGGATAACACAGATACGCAGTATTTT,CASRNTGLADNTDTQYF
.,TRBV5-1,TRBJ1-2,.,TGCGCCAGCAGCCCCGACCAGTTTTTTAGCTATGGCTACACCTTC,CASSPDQFFSYGYTF
.,TRBV27,TRBJ2-1,many,TGTGCCAGCAGTTTACGGGGTGGGAATGAGCAGTTCTTC,CASSLRGGNEQFF